This T cell receptor (beta chain) was observed in a study of spatial heterogeneity in lung cancer. TCRdb recomputed calls from the 5' RACE reads with MiXCR, one row per CDR3 protein. The table includes approximately 15,000 distinct CDR3 sequences, 3% to 4.5% detected once. The sample's time point: sample taken at primary tumor resection. The donor population consisted of approximately 70 patients with untreated, early-stage non-small cell lung cancer. This clonotype is deemed medium-sized. This beta chain is a stray sequence in a library constructed for alpha chains; its clone size is not meaningful. CDR3 length: 15 residues. The V segment lost 5 bases and the J segment 2 bases; nucleotides outside the gene matches: 9. The germline V gene encodes CDR1 MGHDK and CDR2 SYGVNS.

The source of this sequence is a male donor with early-stage non-small cell lung cancer. The V call is TRBV25-1, the J call TRBJ2-7; 7 bases fit TRBD2. This specimen consisted of normal lung tissue next to the tumor, obtained at surgery. CDR3 loop: CASSPPGGGAYEQYF. CDR3 nucleotides: TGTGCCAGCAGTCCACCCGGCGGGGGAGCCTACGAGCAGTACTTC.